This entry lists 20 T cell receptor beta chains sequenced from one sample in a study of immune cell composition in non-small cell lung cancer. TCRdb's copy holds only in-frame clones and misses some; the assay was immunoSEQ multiplex PCR. Of over 6,000 clones detected, just under 80% appear once; the ten largest clones hold 9.5% to 15%. The sequencing input was lung tumor tissue. These receptors all stem from a human donor with non-small cell lung cancer.

The chain couples TRBV7-3 to TRBJ2-1; D not resolved. The CDR3 is 13 residues long. V was shortened by 4 bases and J by 2 bases, with 6 bases between the two germline ends. Germline CDR1 and CDR2: SGHTA and FQGTGA. The CDR3 is CASSSSTYNEQFF. The CDR3, as DNA: TGTGCCAGCAGCTCCTCCACCTACAATGAGCAGTTCTTC.

The chain combines TRBV2 with TRBJ1-5; no reliable D call. There are 13 residues in the CDR3. Trimming took 5 bases from V and 3 from J, leaving 8 bases between them. Germline loops: CDR1 SNHLY, CDR2 FYNNEI. The CDR3 DNA reads as TGTGCCAGCAGTTACAGCCCCAATCAGCCCCAGCATTTT. It translates to CASSYSPNQPQHF.

This clone occurred once. V is TRBV19 and J is TRBJ2-7; 7 bases align to TRBD1. V shed 10 bases, J shed 4 bases, and the junction held 16 bases outside the gene matches. The CDR3 extends over 15 amino acids. Per germline, CDR1 LNHDA and CDR2 SQIVND (reference sequence). CDR3 residues: CATSPGEGARYEQYF. The DNA for the CDR3 is TGTGCCACCTCGCCGGGCGAGGGGGCAAGATACGAGCAGTACTTC.

The chain employs TRBV7-6 and TRBJ1-1; 7 bases match TRBD1. The germline CDR1 and CDR2 sequences are SGHVS and FNYEAQ. Germline trimming cut 5 bases from V and 4 bases from J; bases unmatched to any gene: 4. This CDR3 is 13 amino acids long. The CDR3 loop is CASSQQGTTEAFF. CDR3 in DNA: TGTGCCAGCAGCCAACAGGGGACCACTGAAGCTTTCTTT.

CDR3 loop: CASSRSSLSNEKLFF. CDR3 in DNA: TGTGCCAGCTCACGTTCGAGTTTATCTAATGAAAAACTGTTTTTT. The chain couples TRBV18 to TRBJ1-4; no reliable D call. From germline, CDR1 is KGHSH and CDR2 LQKENI. The CDR3 consists of 15 residues. Trimming took 4 bases from V and 3 from J, leaving 12 bases between them. The full variable domain, rest sourced from reference TRBV18 and TRBJ1-4, is NAGVMQNPRHLVRRRGQEARLRCSPMKGHSHVYWYRQLPEEGLKFMVYLQKENIIDESGMPKERFSAEFPKEGPSILRIQQVVRGDSAAYFCASSRSSLSNEKLFFGSGTQLSVL.

The CDR3: CSVEDTGGGYTF. The DNA for the CDR3 is TGCAGCGTTGAAGACACAGGAGGAGGCTACACCTTC. The chain uses TRBV29-1 and TRBJ1-2; tentatively, D is TRBD1 (5 bases). The CDR3 runs to 12 residues. Germline lookup yields CDR1 SQVTM and CDR2 ANQGSEA. V lost 0 bases and J lost 8, with 10 bases in between.

The chain links TRBV4-1 to TRBJ1-2; no clear D gene. Trimming took off 0 bases at V and 1 base at J, with 12 bases between the two ends. This CDR3 is built from 16 residues. Germline lookup yields CDR1 MGHRA and CDR2 YSYEKL. CDR3 residues: CASSQEASGDNYGYTF. For the CDR3, the DNA is TGCGCCAGCAGCCAAGAGGCCTCGGGCGATAACTATGGCTACACCTTC.

The table lists this clone with a few counts. The CDR3 spells CASSSSSGGLYEQYF. In DNA form, the CDR3 reads TGTGCCAGCAGCTCATCTAGCGGGGGGTTGTACGAGCAGTACTTC. This rearrangement joins TRBV7-9 to TRBJ2-7; 11 bases are a match to TRBD2. Germline V gene lookup returns CDR1 SEHNR and CDR2 FQNEAQ (reference sequence). Trimming removed 4 bases from V and 4 bases from J; junction bases left unmatched: 6. This CDR3 comprises 15 residues.

The rearrangement joins TRBV11-3 to TRBJ2-3; no reliable D call. This CDR3 spans 13 amino acids. CDR1 and CDR2 (germline): SGHNT, YENEEA. The V end lost 5 bases, the J end lost 0 bases, and 6 bases lay between the germline ends. CDR3 sequence: CASSLESTDTQYF. The CDR3, as DNA: TGTGCCAGCAGCCTCGAGAGCACAGATACGCAGTATTTT.

This chain connects TRBV23-1 to TRBJ2-7; TRBD2 matches at 7 bases. TRBV23-1 is placed among ORFs of uncertain function. The CDR3 is 16 residues long. The junction had 10 bases not matched to a gene; V was cut back by 2 bases and J by 3 bases. The CDR3, as DNA: TGCGCCAGCAGTCAAGGGGCCGGCGCGGGAGTCTACGAGCAGTACTTC. It translates to CASSQGAGAGVYEQYF.

This chain links TRBV30 with TRBJ2-3, with unresolved D. Germline CDR1 reads GTSNPN; CDR2 reads SVGIG (reference sequence). V was shortened by 3 bases and J by 3 bases, with 7 bases between the two germline ends. This CDR3 has 12 residues. The CDR3 DNA is TGTGCCTGGAGGACCCGGACAGATACGCAGTATTTT. Translated, it gives CAWRTRTDTQYF.

This sequence joins TRBV5-4 and TRBJ2-5; 8 bases match TRBD1. Germline V gene lookup returns CDR1 SGHNT and CDR2 YYREEE (reference sequence). Trimming cost V 4 bases and J 4 bases; bases outside gene matches: 6. CDR3 size: 14 residues. CDR3 bases: TGTGCCAGCAGCCGTGGACAGGGAGGAGAGACCCAGTACTTC. It yields the protein CASSRGQGGETQYF.

J is TRBJ1-5 and V is TRBV7-9; D possibly corresponds to TRBD1 (6 bases). The germline gives CDR1 SEHNR, CDR2 FQNEAQ (reference sequence). Trimming removed 1 base from V and 5 bases from J, with 12 bases in between. The CDR3 spans 15 residues. CDR3 region: CASSLGTVIDQPQHF. In nucleotides, the CDR3 is TGTGCCAGCAGCTTAGGGACAGTTATAGATCAGCCCCAGCATTTT.

This chain joins TRBV10-3 and TRBJ2-5; 7 nucleotides agree with TRBD2. V was clipped by 4 bases and J by 5 bases; unmatched bases: 7. The CDR3 consists of 14 residues. Germline CDR1 is ENHRY and CDR2 is SYGVKD. The CDR3 reads CAISAGRLRETQYF. In DNA form, the CDR3 reads TGTGCCATCAGTGCCGGGAGGCTGCGGGAGACCCAGTACTTC.

By sample share, this clone is medium-sized. This specimen includes other DNA sequences encoding the same CDR3. The chain recombines TRBV7-2 with TRBJ1-1, with a tentative D call TRBD1 (5 bases). CDR1 and CDR2 (germline): SGHTA, FQGNSA. The CDR3 contains 14 residues. V was clipped by 5 bases and J by 3 bases, with 13 bases between them. The CDR3 is CASSPLGGDTEAFF. The CDR3 DNA is TGTGCCAGCAGCCCCCTTGGGGGAGACACTGAAGCTTTCTTT. Full variable domain (remainder filled in from reference TRBV7-2 and TRBJ1-1): GAGVSQSPSNKVTEKGKDVELRCDPISGHTALYWYRQSLGQGLEFLIYFQGNSAPDKSGLPSDRFSAERTGGSVSTLTIQRTQQEDSAVYLCASSPLGGDTEAFFGQGTRLTVV.

The genes are TRBV7-2 and TRBJ2-3; D unresolved. Germline loops: CDR1 SGHTA, CDR2 FQGNSA. This CDR3 spans 13 amino acids. V lost 3 bases, J lost 5 bases, and 9 bases lay in between. CDR3 coding DNA: TGTGCCAGCAGCTTTCTACCGGGAGATACGCAGTATTTT. Protein product: CASSFLPGDTQYF.

The V and J genes are TRBV7-2 and TRBJ1-4; D is possibly TRBD1 (6 bases). Germline values: CDR1 SGHTA, CDR2 FQGNSA. V was pared by 3 bases and J by 7 bases, with 15 bases between. The CDR3 has 15 amino acids. CDR3 coding DNA: TGTGCCAGCAGCTTTGGGGGGGCGGAGGGTGAAAAACTGTTTTTT. Encoded protein: CASSFGGAEGEKLFF.

The chain recombines TRBV11-2 with TRBJ1-3, with a possible D match to TRBD1 (6 bases). The CDR3 sequence is 15 residues long. Germline V gene sequence: CDR1 SGHAT, CDR2 FQNNGV. The germline V and J ends were trimmed by 7 bases and 0 bases, with 13 bases remaining between them. As DNA, the CDR3 is TGTGCCAGCAACGCCGCGGGGGCCTCTGGAAACACCATATATTTT. Its translation: CASNAAGASGNTIYF.

The CDR3: CASSLVGWGSGYTF. Written as DNA, the CDR3 is TGTGCCAGCAGCTTGGTGGGGTGGGGTAGTGGCTACACCTTC. V is TRBV5-4 and J is TRBJ1-2; D is unclear. Germline lookup yields CDR1 SGHNT and CDR2 YYREEE (reference sequence). V was shortened by 0 bases and J by 7 bases, with 13 bases between the two germline ends. This CDR3 spans 14 amino acids.

This clone was counted a single time. One end of the junction varies from germline; a read error may be responsible. This chain connects TRBV5-6 to TRBJ1-1; possibly TRBD1 for D (5 bases). This CDR3 contains 11 residues. Per germline, CDR1 SGHDT and CDR2 YYEEEE. This CDR3 is CASRTGGDSVF. The CDR3 DNA reads as TGTGCCAGCAGGACCGGGGGTGATTCGGTCTTT. Complete variable domain (other parts from reference TRBV5-6 and TRBJ1-1): DAGVTQSPTHLIKTRGQQVTLRCSPKSGHDTVSWYQQALGQGPQFIFQYYEEEERQRGNFPDRFSGHQFPNYSSELNVNALLLGDSALYLCASRTGGDSVFGQGTRLTVV.